This entry is about one T cell receptor beta chain. Its antigen is undetermined. Only in-frame clones appear in the TCRdb table, and some are missing; sequencing was by immunoSEQ multiplex PCR. The data show about 81,000 clones, with 70% to 90% seen just once and around 3.7% held by the top ten. These data belong to a study of T cell responses to AZD1222 COVID-19 vaccine. Findings and limits, study-wide: Females outnumbered males among donors, who were mostly white British; clonal diversity was possibly underestimated. Reports say nearly half of spike-specific TCRs go after unmutated variant regions. Dominant at 160-218 and 743-854, vaccine-associated CD4 TCRs also spanned spike. Recipients of two AZD1222 doses showed rising Spike-specific TCR breadth and depth.

Trimming took off 7 bases at V and 0 bases at J, with 12 bases between the two ends. Germline-derived CDR1 and CDR2 are SQVTM and ANQGSEA. This CDR3 is 13 amino acids long. This sample comprised peripheral blood, obtained 28 days after the second AZD1222 dose. This sequence joins TRBV29-1 and TRBJ1-1; D gene uncertain. This TCR derives from an adult who received the AZD1222 COVID-19 vaccine. The CDR3 loop reads CSAEGTMNTEAFF. DNA of the CDR3: TGCAGCGCCGAGGGAACTATGAACACTGAAGCTTTCTTT.